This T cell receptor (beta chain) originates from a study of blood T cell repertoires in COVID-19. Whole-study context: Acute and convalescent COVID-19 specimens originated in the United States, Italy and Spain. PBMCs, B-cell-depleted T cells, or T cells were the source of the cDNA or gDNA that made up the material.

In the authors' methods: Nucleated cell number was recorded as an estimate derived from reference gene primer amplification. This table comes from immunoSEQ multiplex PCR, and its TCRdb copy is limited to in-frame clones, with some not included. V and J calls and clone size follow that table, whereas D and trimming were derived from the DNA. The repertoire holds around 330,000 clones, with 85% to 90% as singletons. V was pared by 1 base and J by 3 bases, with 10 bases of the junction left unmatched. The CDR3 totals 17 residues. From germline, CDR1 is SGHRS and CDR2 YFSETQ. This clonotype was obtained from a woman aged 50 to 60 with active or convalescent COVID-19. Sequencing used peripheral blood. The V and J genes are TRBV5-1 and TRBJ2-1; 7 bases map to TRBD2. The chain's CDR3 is CASSLRLFAGDYNEQFF. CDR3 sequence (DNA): TGCGCCAGCAGCTTGAGGTTGTTTGCGGGGGACTACAATGAGCAGTTCTTC.